Below, one TCR beta chain is given with its context. What it binds is not known. Germline V gene data show CDR1 as MGHRA and CDR2 as YSYEKL. The CDR3 extends over 13 amino acids. Libraries were UMI-labeled 5' RACE TRB cDNA. TCRdb processed the 5' RACE reads again and assigns one entry to each CDR3 protein, with no DNA. The sample has around 57,000 distinct CDR3 sequences, and its top ten clones hold roughly a quarter. The source of the sample is a study of CXCR3-negative and CXCR3-positive naive CD8 T cells. General study results and limits: Naive subsets showed comparable surface CD5, and TCR interaction strength was also inferred from TRB CDR3 physicochemistry. Naive CXCR3-negative cells resembled naive CXCR3-positive cells in TRBV-TRBJ usage; memory cells differed.

This rearrangement joins TRBV4-1 to TRBJ2-7; absent DNA, TCRdb's TRBD2 call cannot be checked. The clonotype was recovered from a human donor in good health. Some clones in this sample may be carry-over from other donors' samples. The specimen was memory CD8+ T cells from blood. This CDR3 reads CASSPRQSYEQYF.